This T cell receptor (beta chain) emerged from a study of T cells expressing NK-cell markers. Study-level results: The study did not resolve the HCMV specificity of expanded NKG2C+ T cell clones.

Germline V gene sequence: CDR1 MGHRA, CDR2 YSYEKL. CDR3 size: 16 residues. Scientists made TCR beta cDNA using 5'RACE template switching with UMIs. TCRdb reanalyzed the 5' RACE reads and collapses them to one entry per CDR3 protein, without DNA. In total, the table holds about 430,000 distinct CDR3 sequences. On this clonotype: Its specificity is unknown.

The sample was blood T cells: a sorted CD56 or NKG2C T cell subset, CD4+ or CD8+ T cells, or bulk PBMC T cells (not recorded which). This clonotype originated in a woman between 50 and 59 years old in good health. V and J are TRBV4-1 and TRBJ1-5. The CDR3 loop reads CASSRDVTYSNQPQHF.